This TCR beta chain was sequenced in a study of Ad26.COV2.S vaccination and SARS-CoV-2 variants. The overall study: Intramuscular Ad26.COV2.S doses were given once or twice, 56 days apart.

Assay: immunoSEQ multiplex PCR; the TCRdb copy retains only in-frame clones and omits some. The sample lists almost 400,000 clones; around nine tenths were seen once. CDR1 and CDR2 from the germline V gene are MDHEN and SYDVKM. The length of the CDR3 is 14 residues. Deletions cut 5 bases from V and 6 bases from J, with 13 bases between. Treatment here: 19 received Ad26.COV2.S at low or high dose, single or two shots; about five received placebo; per-sample allocation not given. On day 63 after the first injection, vaccine and placebo recipients gave samples. The sequence derives from a person aged 18-65 years who received the Ad26.COV2.S COVID-19 vaccine or a placebo. V usage is TRBV28 and J usage is TRBJ1-4, with D possibly being TRBD1 (5 bases). The sequencing here drew on peripheral blood, taken in a trial of Ad26.COV2.S vaccine versus placebo. The CDR3 nucleotides are TGTGCCAGCAGTCTCAGGGAGGCTGATGAAAAACTGTTTTTT. It yields the protein CASSLREADEKLFF.